Presented here are 5 T cell receptor beta chains from one specimen sequenced in a study of glioma-infiltrating T cells after dendritic cell vaccination. TCRdb keeps only in-frame clones here, not all; method: immunoSEQ multiplex PCR. The data contain tens of thousands of clones, 81% of them singletons. The sample was blood, taken before dendritic cell vaccination. Every receptor here comes from a human donor with glioblastoma.

The sample holds one count of this clone. The gene calls are TRBV5-1 and TRBJ1-6, with a weak D call TRBD1 (5 bases). The germline V gene encodes CDR1 SGHRS and CDR2 YFSETQ. V was cut by 5 bases and J by 13 bases, with 22 bases left in between. The CDR3 consists of 15 residues. The CDR3 DNA follows: TGCGCCAGCAGTCTCGGCCGGGTTGGGGACTTCCCCCTCCACTTT. It specifies CASSLGRVGDFPLHF.

The chain has TRBV7-9 and TRBJ2-5; D remains ambiguous. CDR3 length: 14 amino acids. Germline-derived CDR1 and CDR2 are SEHNR and FQNEAQ (reference sequence). V lost 1 base and J lost 1, with 7 bases in between. The CDR3: CASSLGGAQETQYF. In DNA, the CDR3 is TGTGCCAGCAGCTTAGGAGGAGCCCAAGAGACCCAGTACTTC.

The V call is TRBV19, the J call TRBJ1-6; unclear D gene. The CDR3 consists of 17 residues. Germline values: CDR1 LNHDA, CDR2 SQIVND (reference sequence). V was cut by 5 bases and J by 0 bases, with 14 bases left in between. The CDR3, as DNA: TGTGCCAGTAGTCCCCAATTAGCGAGCTCCTATAATTCACCCCTCCACTTT. Translation gives CASSPQLASSYNSPLHF.

This chain joins TRBV7-9 and TRBJ2-7, with a possible D match to TRBD2 (5 bases). From germline, CDR1 is SEHNR and CDR2 FQNEAQ (reference sequence). Between the trimmed V and J ends, which lost 1 base and 3 bases, there was a span of 13 bases. The CDR3 spans 15 residues. CDR3 protein: CASSLGVSVIYEQYF. CDR3 in DNA: TGTGCCAGCAGCTTAGGGGTTAGCGTTATCTACGAGCAGTACTTC.

The gene calls are TRBV19 and TRBJ1-1, with TRBD1 as a possible D gene (5 bases). The CDR3 loop spans 16 amino acids. The ends were cut back, 3 bases at V and 3 bases at J, with 17 bases in the middle. Germline CDR1 and CDR2: LNHDA and SQIVND (reference sequence). CDR3 in DNA: TGTGCCAGTAGTATGGGAACAGGCGGACGGGACACTGAAGCTTTCTTT. Its translation is CASSMGTGGRDTEAFF.